A single sample gave rise to the 12 T cell receptor beta chains below, sequenced in a study of monozygotic twins with cystic fibrosis. Profiled with immunoSEQ multiplex PCR; TCRdb holds only in-frame clones, not every one. The table has around 35,000 clones, 84% seen once. The specimen sequenced was blood. Source of these receptors: a girl aged 2 to 9 with cystic fibrosis.

The chain links TRBV4-2 to TRBJ2-7; a weak D match, TRBD1 (6 bases). The germline gives CDR1 LGHNA, CDR2 YNFKEQ. Between the trimmed V and J ends, which lost 3 bases and 0 bases, there was a span of 15 bases. The CDR3 totals 16 residues. The CDR3 nucleotides are TGTGCCAGCAGCCAGGATGCAGGGGACGCCTCCTACGAGCAGTACTTC. Its translation: CASSQDAGDASYEQYF.

This chain connects TRBV23-1 to TRBJ1-6; 10 bases align to TRBD1. TRBV23-1 is designated an ORF whose function remains uncertain. The CDR3 is made up of 16 amino acids. The ends lost 4 bases at V and 9 bases at J; junction bases unmatched: 9. This CDR3 is CASSLGTGVYRSPLHF. The CDR3 DNA reads as TGCGCCAGCAGTCTCGGGACAGGGGTGTATCGTTCACCCCTCCACTTT.

V and J are TRBV5-1 and TRBJ2-2, with no clear D. Germline V gene lookup returns CDR1 SGHRS and CDR2 YFSETQ. The CDR3 consists of 14 residues. Trimming left V 4 bases short and J 2 bases short, with 9 bases between. The CDR3 is CASSRTDNTGELFF. CDR3 coding DNA: TGCGCCAGCAGCAGAACGGATAACACCGGGGAGCTGTTTTTT.

This chain connects TRBV9 to TRBJ2-5, with 8 bases aligning to TRBD2. Germline CDR1 reads SGDLS; CDR2 reads YYNGEE. This CDR3 has 16 amino acids. Trimming took 5 bases from V and 7 from J; bases not matched to a gene: 16. The CDR3 bases are TGTGCCAGCAGTTTAGCCGGCGGGGGGAAATTCGGGACCCAGTACTTC. Encoded protein: CASSLAGGGKFGTQYF.

This clone was seen only a few times. The V and J genes are TRBV19 and TRBJ2-7, with D possibly TRBD1 on 6 matching bases. The CDR3 loop spans 13 amino acids. CDR1 is LNHDA and CDR2 is SQIVND in the germline V gene (reference sequence). The V gene lost 5 bases and the J gene lost 4 bases, with 12 bases spanning the gap. DNA of the CDR3: TGTGCCAGTAGTTCAGGGGTCGGGTACGAGCAGTACTTC. Translation gives CASSSGVGYEQYF.

The chain joins TRBV7-9 to TRBJ1-6, with D possibly being TRBD1 (6 bases). The length of the CDR3 is 17 residues. The ends were cut back, 0 bases at V and 1 base at J, with 10 bases in the middle. Germline CDR1 is SEHNR and CDR2 is FQNEAQ (reference sequence). DNA of the CDR3: TGTGCCAGCAGCTTAGCGGCCAGGGGATCCTATAATTCACCCCTCCACTTT. It is translated as CASSLAARGSYNSPLHF. Together with reference TRBV7-9 and TRBJ1-6, the CDR3 gives the full variable domain: DTGVSQNPRHKITKRGQNVTFRCDPISEHNRLYWYRQTLGQGPEFLTYFQNEAQLEKSRLLSDRFSAERPKGSFSTLEIQRTEQGDSAMYLCASSLAARGSYNSPLHFGNGTRLTVT.

The V gene is TRBV5-4, the J gene TRBJ2-7; tentative D call: TRBD1 (7 bases). Deletions cut 4 bases from V and 4 bases from J, with 12 bases between. Germline V CDR1 and CDR2: SGHNT, YYREEE (reference sequence). The CDR3 spans 13 residues. The CDR3 sequence: CASSTRGAYEQYF. The DNA of the CDR3 is TGTGCCAGCAGCACCAGGGGGGCGTACGAGCAGTACTTC.

The rearrangement joins TRBV25-1 to TRBJ1-1; 9 bases are a match to TRBD1. This CDR3 comprises 13 residues. The junction had 9 bases not matched to a gene; V was cut back by 8 bases and J by 8 bases. Germline values: CDR1 MGHDK, CDR2 SYGVNS. The CDR3 region is CASGLPGQGEAFF. The CDR3 bases are TGTGCCAGCGGACTCCCGGGACAGGGAGAAGCTTTCTTT.

The gene calls are TRBV30 and TRBJ2-1; 9 positions agree with TRBD2. There are 13 residues in the CDR3. The junction had 6 bases not matched to a gene; V was cut back by 3 bases and J by 9 bases. Germline CDR1 reads GTSNPN; CDR2 reads SVGIG (reference sequence). The DNA of the CDR3 is TGTGCCTGGAGCAAGGGACTAGCAACTGAGCAGTTCTTC. Protein product: CAWSKGLATEQFF.

This chain joins TRBV27 and TRBJ1-1; 7 nucleotides match TRBD1. In germline, CDR1 is MNHEY, CDR2 SMNVEV (reference sequence). V gave up 5 bases and J gave up 3 bases; unmatched junction bases: 6. The CDR3 has 14 amino acids. CDR3 residues: CASSLPQGDTEAFF. The CDR3 DNA reads TGTGCCAGCAGTCTACCTCAGGGGGACACTGAAGCTTTCTTT.

The chain recombines TRBV9 with TRBJ2-1; D remains unclear. This CDR3 region has 15 residues. Germline values: CDR1 SGDLS, CDR2 YYNGEE. V lost 3 bases to trimming and J lost 0 bases, with 10 bases between them. The CDR3 here is CASSAQANSYNEQFF. DNA of the CDR3: TGTGCCAGCAGCGCCCAGGCAAACTCCTACAATGAGCAGTTCTTC.

The chain joins TRBV18 to TRBJ2-3; D is possibly TRBD1 or TRBD2 (6 bases each). Trimming cost V 0 bases and J 5 bases, with 12 bases left between them. CDR3 size: 15 residues. Germline V lookup: CDR1 KGHSH, CDR2 LQKENI. DNA for the CDR3: TGTGCCAGCTCACCACCGTGGGGGGCGGAAGATACGCAGTATTTT. Translated, it gives CASSPPWGAEDTQYF.